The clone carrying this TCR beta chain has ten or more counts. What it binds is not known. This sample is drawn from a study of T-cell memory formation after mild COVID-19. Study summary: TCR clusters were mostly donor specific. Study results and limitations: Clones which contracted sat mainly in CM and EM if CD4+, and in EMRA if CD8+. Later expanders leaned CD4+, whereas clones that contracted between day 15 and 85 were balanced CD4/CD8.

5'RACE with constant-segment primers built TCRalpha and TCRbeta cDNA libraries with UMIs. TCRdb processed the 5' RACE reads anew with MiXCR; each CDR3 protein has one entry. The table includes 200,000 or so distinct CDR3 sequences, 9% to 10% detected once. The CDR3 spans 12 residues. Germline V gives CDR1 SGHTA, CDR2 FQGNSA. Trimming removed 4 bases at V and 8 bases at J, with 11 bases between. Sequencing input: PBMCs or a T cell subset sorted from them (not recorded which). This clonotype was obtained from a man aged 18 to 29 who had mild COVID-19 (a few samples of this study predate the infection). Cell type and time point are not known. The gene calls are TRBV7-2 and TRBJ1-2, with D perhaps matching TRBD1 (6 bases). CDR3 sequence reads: CASSSTGRGYTF. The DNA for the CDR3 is TGTGCCAGCAGCTCCACAGGGAGGGGCTACACCTTC.